These 21 T cell receptor beta chains originate from one sample sequenced in a study of OX40 agonist ivuxolimab in advanced cancers. Generated by immunoSEQ multiplex PCR, the TCRdb table keeps only in-frame clones and is missing some. Altogether around 15,000 clones are present, 60% to 85% being singletons, with the ten largest covering 9.5% to 15%. The sample here was CD4+ or CD8+ T cells sorted from blood, taken in a trial of the OX40 agonist ivuxolimab. The receptors were sampled from an adult with an advanced solid tumor such as melanoma, head and neck, liver or kidney cancer.

V usage is TRBV5-6 and J usage is TRBJ1-3; no reliable D call. V gave up 2 bases and J gave up 2 bases, with 11 bases separating them. CDR3 length: 15 amino acids. The germline V gene has CDR1 SGHDT and CDR2 YYEEEE. The CDR3 sequence: CASSFDEDPGNTIYF. The CDR3 DNA reads TGTGCCAGCAGCTTTGACGAGGACCCTGGAAACACCATATATTTT.

The chain has TRBV10-3 and TRBJ1-3; TRBD1 matches at 11 bases. Germline CDR1 is ENHRY and CDR2 is SYGVKD. The CDR3 length is 16 residues. The junction had 2 bases not matched to a gene; V was cut back by 2 bases and J by 2 bases. The CDR3 here is CAISEGQGAPGNTIYF. The CDR3 region has the DNA TGTGCCATCAGTGAGGGACAGGGGGCGCCTGGAAACACCATATATTTT.

On this clone itself: Other DNA sequences in this specimen translate into the identical CDR3. This sequence joins TRBV4-2 and TRBJ2-7; no clear D. CDR3 length equals 14 residues. V dropped 0 bases and J dropped 3 bases, with 9 bases sitting between them. Germline CDR1 reads LGHNA; CDR2 reads YNFKEQ. In nucleotides, the CDR3 is TGTGCCAGCAGCCAAGAAGGCAGGTACTACGAGCAGTACTTC. Residues: CASSQEGRYYEQYF.

The chain uses TRBV5-6 and TRBJ1-1; tentative D call: TRBD1 (6 bases). V was shortened by 4 bases and J by 0 bases, with 13 bases between the two germline ends. This CDR3 comprises 15 residues. Germline assignment: CDR1 SGHDT and CDR2 YYEEEE. The CDR3: CASSGVGDMNTEAFF. CDR3 in DNA: TGTGCCAGCAGCGGAGTAGGGGACATGAACACTGAAGCTTTCTTT.

The chain uses TRBV4-3 and TRBJ2-3; D is uncertain. CDR1 LGHNA and CDR2 YSLEER come from the germline V gene. CDR3 size: 15 residues. V lost 0 bases and J 0 bases, leaving 7 bases between the germline ends. This CDR3 is CASSQDSVSTDTQYF. CDR3 DNA sequence: TGCGCCAGCAGCCAAGACTCCGTAAGCACAGATACGCAGTATTTT.

This chain joins TRBV7-6 and TRBJ2-2; tentative D call: TRBD2 (6 bases). V lost 3 bases and J 6 bases, leaving 17 bases between the germline ends. The CDR3 is 16 amino acids. Per the germline V gene, CDR1 is SGHVS and CDR2 is FNYEAQ. CDR3 sequence: CASSFSGTGDAGELFF. In nucleotides, the CDR3 is TGTGCCAGCAGCTTTTCCGGGACTGGTGATGCCGGGGAGCTGTTTTTT.

This clone was picked up a small number of times. V usage is TRBV7-8 and J usage is TRBJ2-5; either TRBD1 or TRBD2 may supply D (5 bases each). The V end was cut by 7 bases, the J end by 5 bases, with 17 bases between. The CDR3 is 14 amino acids. The germline gives CDR1 SGHVS, CDR2 FQNEAQ. CDR3 sequence: CASNPGTTSETQYF. The CDR3 bases are TGTGCCAGCAACCCAGGGACGACATCGGAGACCCAGTACTTC.

The gene calls are TRBV9 and TRBJ1-1; maybe TRBD1 (5 bases). Trimming shortened V by 4 bases and J by 0 bases, and 13 bases separated the two germline ends. From germline, CDR1 is SGDLS and CDR2 YYNGEE. The CDR3 has 15 residues. The CDR3, as DNA: TGTGCCAGCAGCTATGGGACGGAAATGAACACTGAAGCTTTCTTT. Residues: CASSYGTEMNTEAFF. The entire variable domain, with the rest obtained from reference TRBV9 and TRBJ1-1, is as follows: DSGVTQTPKHLITATGQRVTLRCSPRSGDLSVYWYQQSLDQGLQFLIQYYNGEERAKGNILERFSAQQFPDLHSELNLSSLELGDSALYFCASSYGTEMNTEAFFGQGTRLTVV.

The rearrangement joins TRBV10-3 to TRBJ2-1; TRBD2 might be the D (6 bases). The CDR3 has 16 amino acids. V lost 3 bases, J lost 6 bases, and 18 bases lay in between. CDR1 is ENHRY, CDR2 SYGVKD, per germline. The CDR3: CAISESGVRGANEQFF. DNA for the CDR3: TGTGCCATCAGTGAATCGGGGGTGCGGGGAGCCAATGAGCAGTTCTTC.

This clone showed up just a few times. This sequence joins TRBV5-5 and TRBJ1-2, with 7 bases fitting TRBD1. The germline V gene encodes CDR1 SGHKS and CDR2 YYEKEE (reference sequence). The junction had 8 bases not matched to a gene; V was cut back by 1 base and J by 2 bases. CDR3 length: 16 amino acids. CDR3 bases: TGTGCCAGCAGCTTGCGCGGACAGGTTTTAAACTATGGCTACACCTTC. This codes for CASSLRGQVLNYGYTF.

The rearrangement joins TRBV6-1 to TRBJ1-1; D is possibly TRBD1 (5 bases). Germline V gene sequence: CDR1 MNHNS, CDR2 SASEGT. The CDR3 covers 14 residues. Trimming removed 3 bases at V and 0 bases at J, with 8 bases between. The CDR3 reads CASSEDIMNTEAFF. DNA of the CDR3: TGTGCCAGCAGTGAGGACATTATGAACACTGAAGCTTTCTTT.

The rearrangement joins TRBV7-9 to TRBJ1-1; D gene unclear. CDR1 and CDR2 from the germline V gene are SEHNR and FQNEAQ (reference sequence). V was cut by 6 bases and J by 3 bases, with 8 bases left in between. CDR3 length: 12 residues. The CDR3 nucleotides are TGTGCCAGCAGGAGATTCGACACTGAAGCTTTCTTT. Translated, it gives CASRRFDTEAFF.

This clone was counted only a few times. CDR3 residues: CASSPPGELFF. The CDR3 region has the DNA TGCGCCAGCAGCCCTCCCGGGGAGCTGTTTTTT. The chain carries TRBV5-1 and TRBJ2-2; no definite D call. The germline CDR1 and CDR2 sequences are SGHRS and YFSETQ. V lost 4 bases and J 6 bases, leaving 4 bases between the germline ends. The length of the CDR3 is 11 residues.

The chain recombines TRBV30 with TRBJ1-5, with no clear D. Deletions cut 0 bases from V and 0 bases from J, with 9 bases between. Germline V gene sequence: CDR1 GTSNPN, CDR2 SVGIG (reference sequence). The CDR3 covers 15 residues. CDR3 DNA sequence: TGTGCCTGGAGTGTACTAGGTCGTAGCAATCAGCCCCAGCATTTT. Its protein is CAWSVLGRSNQPQHF. The variable domain in full, with the rest retrieved from reference TRBV30 and TRBJ1-5, is SQTIHQWPATLVQPVGSPLSLECTVEGTSNPNLYWYRQAAGRGLQLLFYSVGIGQISSEVPQNLSASRPQDRQFILSSKKLLLSDSGFYLCAWSVLGRSNQPQHFGDGTRLSIL.

Notes on this clone: The junction shows a germline mismatch at one end, possibly a read error. This chain joins TRBV11-3 and TRBJ2-2; 10 bases map to TRBD2. Per the germline V gene, CDR1 is SGHNT and CDR2 is YENEEA. The CDR3 consists of 18 residues. The CDR3 DNA is TGTGCCAGCAGCTCACCATCCCGGACTAGCGGTGAACACCGGGGAGCTGTTTTT. Amino acid sequence: CASSSPSRTSGEHRGAVF.

V gene TRBV7-8 combines with J gene TRBJ1-1, with TRBD1 identical over 8 bases. CDR1 and CDR2 (germline): SGHVS, FQNEAQ. The CDR3 runs 16 residues. Germline trimming cut 1 base from V and 2 bases from J; bases unmatched to any gene: 6. The CDR3 region has the DNA TGTGCCAGCAGCTTAGAACAGGGGGGAATTAACACTGAAGCTTTCTTT. This translates into CASSLEQGGINTEAFF.

The genes are TRBV9 and TRBJ2-1, with 7 bases that match TRBD1. CDR1 SGDLS and CDR2 YYNGEE come from the germline V gene. The CDR3 has 19 amino acids. After removal of 4 bases from V and 1 base from J, the junction contained 17 bases not matched to a gene. CDR3 region: CASSPRGEGGQLSYNEQFF. CDR3 bases: TGTGCCAGCAGCCCTCGAGGGGAAGGGGGACAGTTATCCTACAATGAGCAGTTCTTC.

This rearrangement joins TRBV6-5 to TRBJ2-7; a possible D gene is TRBD1 (5 bases). Per the germline V gene, CDR1 is MNHEY and CDR2 is SVGAGI. The V end was cut by 2 bases, the J end by 3 bases, with 11 bases between. This CDR3 contains 14 residues. The DNA of the CDR3 is TGTGCCAGCAGTTACGGGGCAGAGGACTACGAGCAGTACTTC. The encoded protein is CASSYGAEDYEQYF.

For the CDR3, the DNA is TGCGCCAGCAGCAGAACGAGTAGCGGGGGGCGCCAAGAGACCCAGTACTTC. This gives the protein CASSRTSSGGRQETQYF. This rearrangement joins TRBV5-1 to TRBJ2-5; 10 nucleotides match TRBD2. This CDR3 is 17 amino acids long. Per germline, CDR1 SGHRS and CDR2 YFSETQ. The junction had 10 bases not matched to a gene; V was cut back by 4 bases and J by 1 base.

CDR3 DNA sequence: TGTGCCAGCAGGTCTCAGGATTCCTACGAGCAGTACTTC. Protein: CASRSQDSYEQYF. This rearrangement joins TRBV7-9 to TRBJ2-7, with no clear D. The CDR3 is 13 amino acids. The V gene's germline CDR1 is SEHNR and CDR2 FQNEAQ (reference sequence). Trimming took off 6 bases at V and 1 base at J, with 10 bases between the two ends.

J is TRBJ1-6 and V is TRBV10-3; D is unresolved. The CDR3 has 15 residues. Germline CDR1 is ENHRY and CDR2 is SYGVKD. With 2 bases removed from V and 4 bases from J, the gap between germline ends came to 9 bases. The CDR3 bases are TGTGCCATCAGTGAGACAGCCGTATATAATTCACCCCTCCACTTT. This codes for CAISETAVYNSPLHF.